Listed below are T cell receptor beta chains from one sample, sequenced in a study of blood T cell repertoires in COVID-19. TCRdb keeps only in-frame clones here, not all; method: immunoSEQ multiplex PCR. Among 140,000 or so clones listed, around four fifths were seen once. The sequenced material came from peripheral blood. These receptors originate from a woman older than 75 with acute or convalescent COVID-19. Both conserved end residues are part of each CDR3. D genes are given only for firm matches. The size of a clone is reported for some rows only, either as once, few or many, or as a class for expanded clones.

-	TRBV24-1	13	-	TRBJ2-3	CATSGPFTDTQYF	TGTGCCACCAGTGGTCCCTTCACAGATACGCAGTATTTT
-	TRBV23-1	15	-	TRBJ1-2	CASSHRGGEGYGYTF	TGCGCCAGCAGTCACCGGGGGGGCGAGGGCTATGGCTACACCTTC
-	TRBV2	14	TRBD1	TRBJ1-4	CASRQGFFNEKLFF	TGTGCCAGCCGACAGGGGTTCTTTAATGAAAAACTGTTTTTT
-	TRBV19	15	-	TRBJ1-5	CASLRRGDSNQPQHF	TGTGCCAGTTTAAGACGCGGAGATAGCAATCAGCCCCAGCATTTT
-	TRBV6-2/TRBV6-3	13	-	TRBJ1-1	CASSSSGFTEAFF	TGTGCCAGCAGCTCGTCAGGGTTCACTGAAGCTTTCTTT
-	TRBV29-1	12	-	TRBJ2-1	CSGGRQNNEQFF	TGCAGCGGGGGTAGACAGAACAATGAGCAGTTCTTC
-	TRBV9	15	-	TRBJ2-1	CASSLVPAGYNEQFF	TGTGCCAGCAGCCTGGTCCCCGCAGGATACAATGAGCAGTTCTTC
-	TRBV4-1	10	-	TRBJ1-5	CASRTGAQHF	TGCGCCAGCAGGACGGGGGCCCAGCATTTT
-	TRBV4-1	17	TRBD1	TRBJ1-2	CASSQDGQGAANYGYTF	TGCGCCAGCAGCCAAGATGGGCAGGGGGCTGCTAACTATGGCTACACCTTC
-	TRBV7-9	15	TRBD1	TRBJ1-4	CASSNWTGGNEKLFF	TGTGCCAGCAGCAACTGGACAGGAGGGAATGAAAAACTGTTTTTT
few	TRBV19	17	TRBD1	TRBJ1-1	CASSIATGAVVNTEAFF	TGTGCCAGTAGTATCGCCACAGGGGCGGTGGTGAACACTGAAGCTTTCTTT
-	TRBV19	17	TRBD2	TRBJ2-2	CASSDPSGRAPHGELFF	TGTGCCAGTAGTGACCCCAGCGGGAGGGCCCCCCACGGGGAGCTGTTTTTT
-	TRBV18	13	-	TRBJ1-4	CASSPGPNEKLFF	TGTGCCAGCTCACCAGGGCCCAACGAAAAACTGTTTTTT
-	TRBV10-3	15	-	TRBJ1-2	CAISESSGSSYGYTF	TGTGCCATCAGTGAGTCATCTGGCAGTTCCTATGGCTACACCTTC
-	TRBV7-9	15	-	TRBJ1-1	CASSLGVPGNTEAFF	TGTGCCAGCAGCTTAGGCGTACCGGGGAACACTGAAGCTTTCTTT
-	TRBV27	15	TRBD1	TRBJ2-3	CASTDRDRGRDTQYF	TGTGCCAGCACCGACCGGGACAGGGGGAGAGATACGCAGTATTTT
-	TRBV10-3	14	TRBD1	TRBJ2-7	CAISVNRGPGEQYF	TGTGCCATCAGTGTCAACAGGGGTCCTGGAGAGCAGTACTTC
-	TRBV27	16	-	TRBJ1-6	CASRGDQGSYNSPLHF	TGTGCCAGCAGGGGTGACCAGGGGTCCTATAATTCACCCCTCCACTTT
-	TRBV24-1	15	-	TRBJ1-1	CATPPKSGLNTEAFF	TGTGCCACACCCCCCAAATCAGGGTTGAACACTGAAGCTTTCTTT
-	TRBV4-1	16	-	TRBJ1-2	CASSQGARGLGSGYTF	TGCGCCAGCAGCCAAGGTGCGCGGGGCCTCGGATCTGGCTACACCTTC
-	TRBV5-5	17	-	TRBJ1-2	CASSLFLSGEPNYGYTF	TGTGCCAGCAGCTTGTTTTTATCTGGGGAGCCCAACTATGGCTACACCTTC
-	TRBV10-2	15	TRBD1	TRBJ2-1	CASSDPPTGEDEQFF	TGCGCCAGCAGTGATCCCCCGACAGGGGAAGATGAGCAGTTCTTC
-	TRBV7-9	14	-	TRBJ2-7	CASSPRGSSYEQYF	TGTGCCAGCAGCCCGAGGGGGAGCTCCTACGAGCAGTACTTC
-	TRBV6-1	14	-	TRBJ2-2	CASSEIGATGELFF	TGTGCCAGCAGTGAGATAGGGGCAACCGGGGAGCTGTTTTTT
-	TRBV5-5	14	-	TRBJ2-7	CASSPSGIIVEQYF	TGTGCCAGCAGCCCGTCAGGTATAATTGTCGAGCAGTACTTC
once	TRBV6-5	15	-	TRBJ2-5	CASSYSVGQGETQYF	TGTGCCAGCAGTTACAGCGTGGGTCAGGGAGAGACCCAGTACTTC
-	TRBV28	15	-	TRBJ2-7	CASSLAGRSSYEQYF	TGTGCCAGCAGTTTAGCGGGACGGAGCTCCTACGAGCAGTACTTC
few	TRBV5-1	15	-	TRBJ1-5	CASSLYADSNQPQHF	TGCGCCAGCAGCTTGTATGCGGATAGCAATCAGCCCCAGCATTTT
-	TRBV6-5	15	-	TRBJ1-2	CASRSMLDGGSGYTF	TGTGCCAGCAGATCTATGCTGGATGGGGGGAGTGGCTACACCTTC
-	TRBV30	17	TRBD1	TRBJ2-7	CAWSELTRTGLPDEQYF	TGTGCCTGGAGTGAGTTGACCAGGACAGGGCTCCCTGACGAGCAGTACTTC
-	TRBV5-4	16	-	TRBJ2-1	CASSWAPRSSYNEQFF	TGTGCCAGCAGCTGGGCCCCAAGAAGCTCCTACAATGAGCAGTTCTTC
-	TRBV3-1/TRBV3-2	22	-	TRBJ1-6	CASSQDQGALSGLWPSRSPLHF	TGTGCCAGCAGCCAAGATCAAGGGGCCCTCTCGGGTTTGTGGCCTTCGCGTTCACCCCTCCACTTT
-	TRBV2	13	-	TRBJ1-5	CASKGLLNQPQHF	TGTGCCAGCAAAGGACTGTTGAATCAGCCCCAGCATTTT
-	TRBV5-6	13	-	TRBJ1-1	CASSPPMSTEAFF	TGTGCCAGCAGCCCCCCTATGAGCACTGAAGCTTTCTTT
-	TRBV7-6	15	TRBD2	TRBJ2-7	CASSPTVLAGAEQYF	TGTGCCAGCAGCCCCACGGTCCTAGCGGGGGCCGAGCAGTACTTC
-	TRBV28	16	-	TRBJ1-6	CASSLYQARYNSPLHF	TGTGCCAGCAGTTTATACCAGGCAAGGTATAATTCACCCCTCCACTTT
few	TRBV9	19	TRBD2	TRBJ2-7	CASSPDAGLAGEISYEQYF	TGTGCCAGCAGCCCCGACGCCGGGCTAGCGGGGGAGATATCCTACGAGCAGTACTTC
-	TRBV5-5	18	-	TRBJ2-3	CASSFIVTTKFSSDTQYF	TGTGCCAGCAGCTTTATTGTGACTACCAAGTTCAGTTCAGATACGCAGTATTTT
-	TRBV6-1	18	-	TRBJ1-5	CASSEAFGGQGSNQPQHF	TGTGCCAGCAGTGAAGCATTCGGTGGGCAGGGTAGCAATCAGCCCCAGCATTTT
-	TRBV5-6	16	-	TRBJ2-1	CASSLRPDSFYNEQFF	TGTGCCAGCAGCTTGCGGCCGGACAGCTTCTACAATGAGCAGTTCTTC
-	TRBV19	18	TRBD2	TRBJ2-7	CASSMRDLAGAASYEQYF	TGTGCCAGTAGTATGAGAGACCTAGCGGGCGCAGCCTCCTACGAGCAGTACTTC
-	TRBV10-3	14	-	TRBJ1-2	CAIQWGPQSGGYTF	TGTGCCATCCAATGGGGGCCCCAGTCCGGTGGCTACACCTTC
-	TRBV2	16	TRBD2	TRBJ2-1	CASSDPGTSAYNEQFF	TGTGCCAGCAGTGACCCCGGGACTAGCGCTTACAATGAGCAGTTCTTC
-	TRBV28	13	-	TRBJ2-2	CASSRQSTGELFF	TGTGCCAGCAGCAGACAGTCCACCGGGGAGCTGTTTTTT
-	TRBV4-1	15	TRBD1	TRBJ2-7	CASSQGQAPSYEQYF	TGCGCCAGCAGCCAGGGACAGGCGCCTTCCTACGAGCAGTACTTC
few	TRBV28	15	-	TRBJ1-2	CASSFWRVVNYGYTF	TGTGCCAGCAGTTTTTGGAGGGTTGTCAACTATGGCTACACCTTC
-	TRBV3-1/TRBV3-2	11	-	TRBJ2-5	CASSQLETQYF	TGTGCCAGCAGCCAACTGGAGACCCAGTACTTC
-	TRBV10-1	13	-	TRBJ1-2	CASSEFQGYGYTF	TGCGCCAGCAGTGAGTTTCAGGGATATGGCTACACCTTC
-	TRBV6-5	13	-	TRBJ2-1	CASSYSAGLVEFF	TGTGCCAGCAGTTACTCTGCCGGCCTAGTGGAGTTCTTC
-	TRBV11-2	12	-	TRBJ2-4	CASSLDRDIQYF	TGTGCCAGCAGCTTAGATCGGGACATTCAGTACTTC
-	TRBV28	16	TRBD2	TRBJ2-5	CASSLRGVASQETQYF	TGTGCCAGCAGTTTACGGGGGGTGGCTAGTCAAGAGACCCAGTACTTC
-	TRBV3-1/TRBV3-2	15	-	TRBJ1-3	CASSQDIYSGNTIYF	TGTGCCAGCAGCCAAGATATCTACTCTGGAAACACCATATATTTT
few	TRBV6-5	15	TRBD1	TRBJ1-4	CASGDRGLGSEKLFF	TGTGCCAGCGGGGACAGGGGGCTTGGTAGTGAAAAACTGTTTTTT
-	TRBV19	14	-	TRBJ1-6	CASSARDGNSPLHF	TGTGCCAGTAGTGCGCGGGACGGTAATTCACCCCTCCACTTT
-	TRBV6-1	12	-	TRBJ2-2	CASSEIRVGLFF	TGTGCCAGCAGTGAAATCCGGGTCGGGCTGTTTTTT
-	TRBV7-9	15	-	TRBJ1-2	CASTPDVGAGYGYTF	TGTGCCAGCACCCCCGACGTGGGGGCTGGCTATGGCTACACCTTC
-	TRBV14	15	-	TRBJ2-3	CASSQDTFPRDTQYF	TGTGCCAGCAGCCAAGATACTTTCCCTCGGGATACGCAGTATTTT
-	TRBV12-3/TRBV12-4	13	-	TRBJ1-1	CASSPGRGTEAFF	TGTGCCAGCAGCCCAGGAAGGGGCACTGAAGCTTTCTTT